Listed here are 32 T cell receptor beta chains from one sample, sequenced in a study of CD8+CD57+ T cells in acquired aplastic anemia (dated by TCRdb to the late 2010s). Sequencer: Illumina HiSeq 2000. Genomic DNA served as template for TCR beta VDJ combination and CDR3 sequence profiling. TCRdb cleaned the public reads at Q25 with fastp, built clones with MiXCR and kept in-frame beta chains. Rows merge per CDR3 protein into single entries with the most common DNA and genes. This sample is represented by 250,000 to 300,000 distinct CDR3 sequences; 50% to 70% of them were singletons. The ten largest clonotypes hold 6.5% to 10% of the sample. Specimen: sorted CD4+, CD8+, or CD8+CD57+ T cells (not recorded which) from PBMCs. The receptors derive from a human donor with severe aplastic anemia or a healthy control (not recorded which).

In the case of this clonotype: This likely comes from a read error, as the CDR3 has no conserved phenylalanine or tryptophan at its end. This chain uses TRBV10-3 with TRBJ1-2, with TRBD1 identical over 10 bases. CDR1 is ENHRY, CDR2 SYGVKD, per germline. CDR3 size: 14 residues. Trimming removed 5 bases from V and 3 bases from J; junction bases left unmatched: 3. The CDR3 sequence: CAISQTGGDYGYTC. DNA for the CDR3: TGTGCCATCAGTCAGACAGGGGGCGACTATGGCTACACCTGC.

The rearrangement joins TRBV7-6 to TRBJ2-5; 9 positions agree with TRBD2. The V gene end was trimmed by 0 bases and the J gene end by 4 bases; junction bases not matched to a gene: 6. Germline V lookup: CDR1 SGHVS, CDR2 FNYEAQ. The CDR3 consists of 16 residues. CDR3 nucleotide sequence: TGTGCCAGCAGCTTAGCGTCTAGCGGGGCCTCAGAGACCCAGTACTTC. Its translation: CASSLASSGASETQYF.

CDR3 protein: CASSVVYNEQFF. CDR3 in DNA: TGTGCCAGCAGCGTAGTATACAATGAGCAGTTCTTC. The chain uses TRBV9 and TRBJ2-1; the D is unclear. The CDR3 has 12 residues. Trimming stripped 0 bases from V and 4 bases from J, with 2 bases between. Germline loops: CDR1 SGDLS, CDR2 YYNGEE.

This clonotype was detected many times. The CDR3 here is CASSELGQGASQPQHF. The CDR3 DNA reads as TGTGCCAGCAGTGAACTAGGACAGGGGGCCTCCCAGCCCCAGCATTTT. This chain links TRBV2 with TRBJ1-5, with 11 bases lining up with TRBD1. This CDR3 is 16 amino acids long. Germline CDR1 SNHLY, CDR2 FYNNEI. The V segment lost 2 bases and the J segment 7 bases; nucleotides outside the gene matches: 7. Complete variable domain (other parts from reference TRBV2 and TRBJ1-5): EPEVTQTPSHQVTQMGQEVILRCVPISNHLYFYWYRQILGQKVEFLVSFYNNEISEKSEIFDDQFSVERPDGSNFTLKIRSTKLEDSAMYFCASSELGQGASQPQHFGDGTRLSIL.

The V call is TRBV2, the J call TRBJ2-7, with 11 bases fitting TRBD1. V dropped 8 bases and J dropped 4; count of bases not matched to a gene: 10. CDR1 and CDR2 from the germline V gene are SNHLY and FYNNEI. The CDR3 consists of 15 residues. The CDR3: CASQLSRDRGYEQYF. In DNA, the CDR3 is TGTGCCAGCCAGTTAAGCCGGGACAGGGGGTACGAGCAGTACTTC.

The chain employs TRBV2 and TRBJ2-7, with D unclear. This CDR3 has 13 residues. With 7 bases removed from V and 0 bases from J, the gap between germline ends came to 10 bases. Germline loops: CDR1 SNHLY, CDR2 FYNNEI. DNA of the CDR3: TGTGCCAGCACGATCCCAGACTCCTACGAGCAGTACTTC. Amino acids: CASTIPDSYEQYF. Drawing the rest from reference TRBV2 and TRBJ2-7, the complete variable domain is EPEVTQTPSHQVTQMGQEVILRCVPISNHLYFYWYRQILGQKVEFLVSFYNNEISEKSEIFDDQFSVERPDGSNFTLKIRSTKLEDSAMYFCASTIPDSYEQYFGPGTRLTVT.

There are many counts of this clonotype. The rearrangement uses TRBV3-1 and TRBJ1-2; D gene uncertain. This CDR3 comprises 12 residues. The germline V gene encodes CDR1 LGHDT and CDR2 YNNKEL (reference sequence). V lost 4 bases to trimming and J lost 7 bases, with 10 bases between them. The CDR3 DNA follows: TGTGCCAGCAGCCCGCGGGCGGGTGGCTACACCTTC. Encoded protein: CASSPRAGGYTF.

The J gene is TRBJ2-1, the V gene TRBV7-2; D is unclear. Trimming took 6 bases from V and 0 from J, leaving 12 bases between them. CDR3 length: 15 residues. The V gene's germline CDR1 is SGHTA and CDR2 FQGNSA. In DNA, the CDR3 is TGTGCCAGCAGTTACGTCCCAAGCTCCTACAATGAGCAGTTCTTC. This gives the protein CASSYVPSSYNEQFF.

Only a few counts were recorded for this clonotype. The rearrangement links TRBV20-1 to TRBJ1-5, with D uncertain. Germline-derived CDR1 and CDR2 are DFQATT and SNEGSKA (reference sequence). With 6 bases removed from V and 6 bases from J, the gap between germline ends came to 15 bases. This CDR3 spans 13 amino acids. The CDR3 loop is CSAVGRVGQPQHF. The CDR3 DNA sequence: TGCAGTGCGGTGGGAAGGGTCGGTCAGCCCCAGCATTTT.

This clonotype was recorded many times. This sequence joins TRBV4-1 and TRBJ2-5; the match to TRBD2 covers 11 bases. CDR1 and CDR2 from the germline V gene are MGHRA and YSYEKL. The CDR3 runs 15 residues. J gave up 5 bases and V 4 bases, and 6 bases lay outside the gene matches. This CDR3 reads CASSLNSGGVETQYF. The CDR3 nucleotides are TGCGCCAGCAGCCTCAATAGCGGGGGGGTTGAGACCCAGTACTTC.

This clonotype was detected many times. The CDR3 DNA sequence: TGCAGCGTTGTTAGGGTGTTATATGGCTACACCTTC. Its translation: CSVVRVLYGYTF. The gene calls are TRBV29-1 and TRBJ1-2; D is ambiguous. The germline V gene encodes CDR1 SQVTM and CDR2 ANQGSEA. The V end lost 4 bases, the J end lost 5 bases, and 11 bases lay between the germline ends. The CDR3 covers 12 residues.

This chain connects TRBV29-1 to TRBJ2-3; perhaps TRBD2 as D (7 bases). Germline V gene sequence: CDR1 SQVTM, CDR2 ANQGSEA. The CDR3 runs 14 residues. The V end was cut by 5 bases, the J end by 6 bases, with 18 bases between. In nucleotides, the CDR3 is TGCAGCGTTTGGAGACGGGGGGCTAGCGATACGCAGTATTTT. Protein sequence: CSVWRRGASDTQYF.

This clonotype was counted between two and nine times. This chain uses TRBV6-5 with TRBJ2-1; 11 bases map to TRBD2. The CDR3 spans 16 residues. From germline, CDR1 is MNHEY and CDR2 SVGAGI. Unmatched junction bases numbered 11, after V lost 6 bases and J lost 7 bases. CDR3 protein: CASSPTSGVKNNEQFF. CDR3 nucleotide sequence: TGTGCCAGCAGCCCGACTAGCGGGGTAAAAAATAATGAGCAGTTCTTC.

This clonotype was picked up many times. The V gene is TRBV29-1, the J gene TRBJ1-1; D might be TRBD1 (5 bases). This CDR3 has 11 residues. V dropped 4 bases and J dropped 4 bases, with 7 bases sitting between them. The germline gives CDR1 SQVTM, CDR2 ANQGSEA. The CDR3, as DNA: TGCAGCGTTGGAAGGGGCACTGAAGCTTTCTTT. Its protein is CSVGRGTEAFF.

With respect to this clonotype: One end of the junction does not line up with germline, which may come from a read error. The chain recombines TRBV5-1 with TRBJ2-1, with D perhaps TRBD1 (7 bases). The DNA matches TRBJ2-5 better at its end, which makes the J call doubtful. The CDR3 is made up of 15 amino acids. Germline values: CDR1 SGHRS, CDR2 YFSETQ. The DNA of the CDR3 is TGTGCCAGCAGCCTTGAGGGGGGAATCCAGGGGGCCCAGTACTTC. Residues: CASSLEGGIQGAQYF.

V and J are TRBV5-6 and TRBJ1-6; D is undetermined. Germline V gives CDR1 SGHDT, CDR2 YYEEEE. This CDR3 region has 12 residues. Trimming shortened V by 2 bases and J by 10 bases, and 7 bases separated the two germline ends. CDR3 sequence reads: CASSFANSPLHF. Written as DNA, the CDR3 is TGTGCCAGCAGCTTTGCCAACTCACCCCTCCACTTT.

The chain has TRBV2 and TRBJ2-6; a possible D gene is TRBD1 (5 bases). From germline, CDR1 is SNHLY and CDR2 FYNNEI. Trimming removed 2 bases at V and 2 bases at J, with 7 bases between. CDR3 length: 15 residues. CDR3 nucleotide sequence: TGTGCCAGCAGTGAATCAGGGACTGGGGCCAACGTCCTGACTTTC. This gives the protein CASSESGTGANVLTF. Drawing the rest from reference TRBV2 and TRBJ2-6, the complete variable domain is EPEVTQTPSHQVTQMGQEVILRCVPISNHLYFYWYRQILGQKVEFLVSFYNNEISEKSEIFDDQFSVERPDGSNFTLKIRSTKLEDSAMYFCASSESGTGANVLTFGAGSRLTVL.

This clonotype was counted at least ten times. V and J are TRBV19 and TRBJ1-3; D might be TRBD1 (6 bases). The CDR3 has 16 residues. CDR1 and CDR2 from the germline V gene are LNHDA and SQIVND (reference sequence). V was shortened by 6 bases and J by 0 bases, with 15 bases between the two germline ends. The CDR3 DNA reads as TGTGCCAGTAGATCCAGGGGCACCTCCTCTGGAAACACCATATATTTT. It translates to CASRSRGTSSGNTIYF.

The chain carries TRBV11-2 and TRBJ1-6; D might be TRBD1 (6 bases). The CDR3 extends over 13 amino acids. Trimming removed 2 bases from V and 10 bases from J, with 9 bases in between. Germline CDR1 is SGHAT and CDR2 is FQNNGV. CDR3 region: CASSLYRESPLHF. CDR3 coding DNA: TGTGCCAGCAGCTTATACAGGGAATCACCCCTCCACTTT. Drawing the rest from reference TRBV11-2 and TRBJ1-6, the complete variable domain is EAGVAQSPRYKIIEKRQSVAFWCNPISGHATLYWYQQILGQGPKLLIQFQNNGVVDDSQLPKDRFSAERLKGVDSTLKIQPAKLEDSAVYLCASSLYRESPLHFGNGTRLTVT.

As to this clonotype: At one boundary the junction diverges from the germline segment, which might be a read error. CDR3 nucleotide sequence: TGTGCCAGCAGCGTGATGGGACAGGGACCCTACGAGCAGTGCTTC. Translation: CASSVMGQGPYEQCF. The chain carries TRBV9 and TRBJ2-7; TRBD1 matches 9 bases. Germline V gives CDR1 SGDLS, CDR2 YYNGEE. The CDR3 runs to 15 residues.

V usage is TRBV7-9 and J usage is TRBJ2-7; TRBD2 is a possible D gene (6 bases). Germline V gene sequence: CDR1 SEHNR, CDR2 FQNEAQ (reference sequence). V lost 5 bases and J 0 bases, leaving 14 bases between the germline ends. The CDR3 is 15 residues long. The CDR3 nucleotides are TGTGCCAGCAGCGCACCGGGGGACCCCTCCTACGAGCAGTACTTC. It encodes CASSAPGDPSYEQYF.

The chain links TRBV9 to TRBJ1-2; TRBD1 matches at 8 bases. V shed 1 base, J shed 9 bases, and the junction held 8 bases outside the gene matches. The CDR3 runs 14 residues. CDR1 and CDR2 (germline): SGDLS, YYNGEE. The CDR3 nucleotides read TGTGCCAGCAGCGTAAGTGACAGGGGTTATAGCTACACCTTC. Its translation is CASSVSDRGYSYTF.

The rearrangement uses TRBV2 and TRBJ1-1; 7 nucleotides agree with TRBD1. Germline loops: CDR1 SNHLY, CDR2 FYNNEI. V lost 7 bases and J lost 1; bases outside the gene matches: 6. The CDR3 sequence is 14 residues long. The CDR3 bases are TGTGCCAGCACCTGGACAGGCCAGAACACTGAAGCTTTCTTT. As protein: CASTWTGQNTEAFF.

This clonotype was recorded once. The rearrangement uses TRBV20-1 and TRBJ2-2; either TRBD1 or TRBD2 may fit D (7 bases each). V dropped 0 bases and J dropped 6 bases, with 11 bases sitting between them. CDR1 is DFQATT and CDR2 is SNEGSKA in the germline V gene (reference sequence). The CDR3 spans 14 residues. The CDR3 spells CSARDQGGSGELFF. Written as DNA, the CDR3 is TGCAGTGCTAGAGATCAGGGGGGGTCCGGGGAGCTGTTTTTT.

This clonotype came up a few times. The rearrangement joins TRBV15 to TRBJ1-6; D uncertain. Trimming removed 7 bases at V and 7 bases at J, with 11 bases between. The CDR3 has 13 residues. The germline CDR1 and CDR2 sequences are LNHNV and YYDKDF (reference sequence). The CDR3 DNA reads TGTGCCACCACTCTTTCCACGAATTCACCCCTCCACTTT. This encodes CATTLSTNSPLHF.

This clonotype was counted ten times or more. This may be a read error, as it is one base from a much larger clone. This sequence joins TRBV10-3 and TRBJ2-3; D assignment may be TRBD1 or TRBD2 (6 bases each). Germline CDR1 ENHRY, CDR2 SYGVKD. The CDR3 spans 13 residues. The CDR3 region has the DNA TGTGCCATCAATCCGGGGGACACAGGTACGCAGTATTTT. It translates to CAINPGDTGTQYF.

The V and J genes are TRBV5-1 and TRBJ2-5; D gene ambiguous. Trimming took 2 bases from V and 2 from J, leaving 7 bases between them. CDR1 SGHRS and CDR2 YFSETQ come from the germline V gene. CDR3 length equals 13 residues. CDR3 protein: CASSFAVQETQYF. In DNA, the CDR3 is TGCGCCAGCAGCTTCGCAGTGCAAGAGACCCAGTACTTC.

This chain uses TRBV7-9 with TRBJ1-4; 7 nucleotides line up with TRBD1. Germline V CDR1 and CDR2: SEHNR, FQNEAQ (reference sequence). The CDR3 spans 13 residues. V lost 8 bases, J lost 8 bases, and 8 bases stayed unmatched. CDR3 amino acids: CASQQGLGEKLFF. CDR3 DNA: TGTGCCAGCCAACAGGGGTTAGGGGAAAAACTGTTTTTT.

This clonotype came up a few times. CDR3 sequence: CSAHDSLNTEAFF. The CDR3 nucleotides read TGCAGTGCCCACGACAGCCTGAACACTGAAGCTTTCTTT. The genes are TRBV20-1 and TRBJ1-1; D is possibly TRBD1 (5 bases). The V end was cut by 6 bases, the J end by 0 bases, with 11 bases between. The V gene's germline CDR1 is DFQATT and CDR2 SNEGSKA (reference sequence). This CDR3 is 13 amino acids long.

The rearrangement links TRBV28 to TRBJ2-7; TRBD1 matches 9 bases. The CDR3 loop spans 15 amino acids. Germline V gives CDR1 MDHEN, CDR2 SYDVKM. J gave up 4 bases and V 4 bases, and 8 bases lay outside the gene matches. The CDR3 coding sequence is TGTGCCAGCAGTTCCCGGGACAGGGATGGGTACGAGCAGTACTTC. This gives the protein CASSSRDRDGYEQYF.

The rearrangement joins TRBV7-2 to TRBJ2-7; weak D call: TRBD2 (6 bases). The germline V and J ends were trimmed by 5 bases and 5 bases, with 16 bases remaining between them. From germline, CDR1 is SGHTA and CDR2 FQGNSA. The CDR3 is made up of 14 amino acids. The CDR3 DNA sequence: TGTGCCAGCAGCGCCTCGGGCGGGGCCGACGAGCAGTACTTC. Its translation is CASSASGGADEQYF.

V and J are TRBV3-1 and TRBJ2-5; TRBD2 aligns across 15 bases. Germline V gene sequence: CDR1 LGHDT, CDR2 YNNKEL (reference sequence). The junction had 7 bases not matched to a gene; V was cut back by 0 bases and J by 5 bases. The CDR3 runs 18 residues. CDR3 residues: CASSQEVGLAGGRETQYF. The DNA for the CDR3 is TGTGCCAGCAGCCAAGAAGTTGGACTAGCGGGGGGGCGGGAGACCCAGTACTTC.